This T cell receptor (beta chain) is drawn from a study of regulatory T cells in long-lasting Graves disease. The germline gives CDR1 KGHDR, CDR2 SFDVKD. The CDR3 has 18 residues. The V gene end was trimmed by 2 bases and the J gene end by 9 bases; junction bases not matched to a gene: 14. Study outcomes and limitations: Blood alone, not thyroid tissue, was studied.

Time point in this sample: newly diagnosed GD, antithyroid drugs for less than 3 months. PBMC-extracted RNA yielded the TCR library. Points on this clonotype: Its target is not known.

Through Arm-PCR of CDR3 regions and iRepertoire HTBI primers, TCR beta libraries were built. TCRdb reprocessed the multiplex PCR reads with MiXCR, giving one entry per CDR3 protein. The sample includes about 500,000 distinct CDR3 sequences, around 11% seen only once; the top ten take roughly 8.2%. These data were likewise used in another study, on T cells in Graves' hyperthyroidism and ophthalmopathy.

The genes are TRBV24-1 and TRBJ2-1; 11 bases are shared with TRBD2. This receptor was taken from a woman younger than 45 with Graves disease. The sequenced sample was peripheral blood mononuclear cells (PBMCs), obtained at new diagnosis, from a patient treated with antithyroid drugs. Here the CDR3 reads CATSDSFGLSGRAIEQFF. CDR3 nucleotide sequence: TGTGCCACCAGTGATTCCTTTGGCCTTAGCGGGAGGGCCATTGAGCAGTTCTTC.